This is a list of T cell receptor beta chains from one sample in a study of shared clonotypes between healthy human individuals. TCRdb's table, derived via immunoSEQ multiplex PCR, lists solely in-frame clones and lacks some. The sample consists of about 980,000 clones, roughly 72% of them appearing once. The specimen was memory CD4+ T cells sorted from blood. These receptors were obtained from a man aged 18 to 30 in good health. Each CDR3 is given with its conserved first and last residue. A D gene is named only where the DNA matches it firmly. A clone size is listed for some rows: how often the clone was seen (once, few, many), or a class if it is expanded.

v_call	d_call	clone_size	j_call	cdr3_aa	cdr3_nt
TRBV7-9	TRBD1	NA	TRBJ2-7	CASSSPGTGTSYEQYF	TGTGCCAGCAGCTCCCCCGGGACAGGGACGTCCTACGAGCAGTACTTC
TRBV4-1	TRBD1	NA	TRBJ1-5	CASSLELSGQGRVSNQPQHF	TGCGCCAGCAGCCTCGAGCTGAGTGGACAGGGTCGGGTTAGCAATCAGCCCCAGCATTTT
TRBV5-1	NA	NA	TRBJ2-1	CASSLGRDYEQFF	TGCGCCAGCAGCTTGGGTAGGGACTATGAGCAGTTCTTC
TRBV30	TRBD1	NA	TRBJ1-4	CAWSPGQGTIDEKLFF	TGTGCCTGGAGTCCGGGACAGGGAACGATCGATGAAAAACTGTTTTTT
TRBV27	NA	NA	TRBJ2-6	CASTRSGANVLTF	TGTGCCAGCACGCGATCTGGGGCCAACGTCCTGACTTTC
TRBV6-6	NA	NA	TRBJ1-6	CASSQISSPLHF	TGTGCCAGCAGTCAAATTTCTTCACCCCTCCACTTT
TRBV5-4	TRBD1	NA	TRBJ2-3	CASSLVGAGGIDTQYF	TGTGCCAGCAGCTTAGTTGGGGCAGGGGGTATAGATACGCAGTATTTT
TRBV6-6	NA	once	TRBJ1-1	CASTSGRDRIKAFF	TGTGCCAGCACTTCTGGAAGGGATCGAATAAAAGCTTTCTTT
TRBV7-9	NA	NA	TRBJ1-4	CASSTDISREKLFF	TGTGCCAGCAGCACGGACATATCACGGGAAAAACTGTTTTTT
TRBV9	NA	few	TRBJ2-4	CASSAGTKNIQYF	TGTGCCAGCAGCGCGGGTACCAAAAACATTCAGTACTTC
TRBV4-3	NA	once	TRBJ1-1	CASSQDRVGKSSTEAFF	TGCGCCAGCAGCCAAGATCGGGTGGGGAAATCATCCACTGAAGCTTTCTTT
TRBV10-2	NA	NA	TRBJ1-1	CASSESRGRDTEAFF	TGCGCCAGCAGTGAGTCGAGAGGTAGGGACACTGAAGCTTTCTTT
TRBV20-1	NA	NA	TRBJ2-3	CSARAVDTQYF	TGCAGTGCCCGAGCGGTAGATACGCAGTATTTT
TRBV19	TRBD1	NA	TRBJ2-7	CASRGTGTYEQYF	TGTGCCAGTAGGGGGACAGGGACCTACGAGCAGTACTTC
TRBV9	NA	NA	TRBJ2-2	CASSGGVTAGELFF	TGTGCCAGCAGCGGAGGGGTAACCGCCGGGGAGCTGTTTTTT
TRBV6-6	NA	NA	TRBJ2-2	CASSGGTPGELFF	TGTGCCAGCAGTGGAGGGACCCCAGGGGAGCTGTTTTTT
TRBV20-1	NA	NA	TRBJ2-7	CSAPASREQYF	TGCAGTGCTCCCGCCTCGAGGGAGCAGTACTTC
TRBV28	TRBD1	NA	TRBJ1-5	CASSLLRDSDPGNQPQHF	TGTGCCAGCAGTTTACTGAGGGACAGTGACCCGGGCAATCAGCCCCAGCATTTT
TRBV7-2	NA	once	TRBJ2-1	CASTPGSRSYNEQFF	TGTGCCAGCACCCCTGGGAGTCGGTCCTACAATGAGCAGTTCTTC
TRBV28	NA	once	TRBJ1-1	CASSIMTGAGGNTEAFF	TGTGCCAGCAGTATCATGACAGGTGCGGGGGGGAACACTGAAGCTTTCTTT
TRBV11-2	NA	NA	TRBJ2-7	CASSYGDQRSYEQYF	TGTGCCAGCAGCTACGGGGACCAACGGTCCTACGAGCAGTACTTC
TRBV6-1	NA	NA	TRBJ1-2	CASSVSGALTNYGYTF	TGTGCCAGCAGTGTATCCGGTGCCCTTACTAACTATGGCTACACCTTC
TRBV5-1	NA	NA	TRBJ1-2	CASSATGNYGYTF	TGCGCCAGCAGCGCGACAGGAAACTATGGCTACACCTTC
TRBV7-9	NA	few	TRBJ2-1	CASSWVEYFHNEQFF	TGTGCCAGCAGCTGGGTGGAGTACTTCCACAATGAGCAGTTCTTC
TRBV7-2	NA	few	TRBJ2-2	CASRTASVTGELFF	TGTGCCAGCAGAACCGCGTCAGTCACCGGGGAGCTGTTTTTT
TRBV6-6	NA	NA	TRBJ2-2	CASSWRSPHTGELFF	TGTGCCAGCAGTTGGCGCAGTCCCCACACCGGGGAGCTGTTTTTT
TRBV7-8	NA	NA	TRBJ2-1	CASSLRDPSKGEQFF	TGTGCCAGCAGCCTCCGGGACCCTTCAAAGGGGGAGCAGTTCTTC
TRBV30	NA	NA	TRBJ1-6	CAWSDDLRSPLHF	TGTGCCTGGAGCGACGATTTAAGGTCACCCCTCCACTTT